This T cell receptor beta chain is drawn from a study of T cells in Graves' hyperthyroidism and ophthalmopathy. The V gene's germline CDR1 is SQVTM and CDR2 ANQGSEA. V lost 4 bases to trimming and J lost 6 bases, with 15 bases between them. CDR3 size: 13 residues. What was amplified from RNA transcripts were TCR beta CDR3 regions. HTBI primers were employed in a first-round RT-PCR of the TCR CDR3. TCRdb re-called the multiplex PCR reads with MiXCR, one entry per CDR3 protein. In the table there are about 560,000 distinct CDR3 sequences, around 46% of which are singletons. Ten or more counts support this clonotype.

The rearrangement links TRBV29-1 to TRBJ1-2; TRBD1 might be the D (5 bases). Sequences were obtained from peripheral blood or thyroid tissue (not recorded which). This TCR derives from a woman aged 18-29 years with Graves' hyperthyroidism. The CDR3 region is CSVGIQGLDGYTF. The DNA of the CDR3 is TGCAGCGTTGGTATTCAGGGTTTGGATGGCTACACCTTC.